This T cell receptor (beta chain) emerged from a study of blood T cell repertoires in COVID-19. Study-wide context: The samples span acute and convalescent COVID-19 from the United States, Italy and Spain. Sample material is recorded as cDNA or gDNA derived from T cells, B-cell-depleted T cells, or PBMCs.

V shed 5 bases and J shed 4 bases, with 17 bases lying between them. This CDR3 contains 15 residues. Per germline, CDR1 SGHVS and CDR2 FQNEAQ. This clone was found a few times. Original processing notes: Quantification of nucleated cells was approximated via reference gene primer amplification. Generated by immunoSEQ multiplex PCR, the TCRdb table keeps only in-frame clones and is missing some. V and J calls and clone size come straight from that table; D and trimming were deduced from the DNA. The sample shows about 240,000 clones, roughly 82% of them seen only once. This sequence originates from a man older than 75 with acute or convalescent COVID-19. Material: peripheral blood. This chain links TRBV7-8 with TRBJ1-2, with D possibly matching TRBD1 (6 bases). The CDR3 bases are TGTGCCAGCAGCCCTGGCGACAGGAGATTCTATGGCTACACCTTC. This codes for CASSPGDRRFYGYTF.